This paragraph covers one T cell receptor (beta chain) sequence. No antigen is known for it. This record comes from a study of OX40 agonist ivuxolimab in advanced cancers. For the study at large: Partial responses were achieved by three patients: one hepatocellular carcinoma, two cutaneous melanoma.

The CDR3 totals 14 residues. Looked up from germline, CDR1 is SGDLS and CDR2 is YYNGEE. Deletions cut 0 bases from V and 6 bases from J, with 12 bases between. Notes on the study in general: Expanded clones tended on average to be more numerous among CD8+ T cells than CD4+.

Data came from immunoSEQ multiplex PCR; TCRdb stores just in-frame clones and leaves some out. Of 70,000 to 95,000 clones listed, 94% are singletons. The chain joins TRBV9 to TRBJ1-2, with D possibly being TRBD1 (5 bases). Here the sequenced sample was CD4+ or CD8+ T cells sorted from blood, taken in a trial of the OX40 agonist ivuxolimab. The sequence derives from an adult with an advanced solid tumor such as melanoma, head and neck, liver or kidney cancer. CDR3 amino acids: CASSVGRGLDGYTF. CDR3 sequence (DNA): TGTGCCAGCAGCGTAGGTCGGGGGTTAGATGGCTACACCTTC.